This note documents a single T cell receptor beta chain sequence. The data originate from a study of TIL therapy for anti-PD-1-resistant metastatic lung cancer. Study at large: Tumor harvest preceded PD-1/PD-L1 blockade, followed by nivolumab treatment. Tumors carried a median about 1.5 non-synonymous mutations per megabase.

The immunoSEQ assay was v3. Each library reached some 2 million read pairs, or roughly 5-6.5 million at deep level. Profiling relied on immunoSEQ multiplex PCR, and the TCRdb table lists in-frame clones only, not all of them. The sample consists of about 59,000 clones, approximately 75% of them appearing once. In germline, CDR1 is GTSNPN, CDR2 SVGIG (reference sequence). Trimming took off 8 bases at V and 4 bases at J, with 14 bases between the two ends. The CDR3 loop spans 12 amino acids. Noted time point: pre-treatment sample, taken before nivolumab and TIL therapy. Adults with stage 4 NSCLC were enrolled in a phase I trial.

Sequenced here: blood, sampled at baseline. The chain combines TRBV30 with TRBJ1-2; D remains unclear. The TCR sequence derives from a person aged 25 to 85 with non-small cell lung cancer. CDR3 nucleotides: TGTGCCGGGCCTGCAGGTGTCTATGGCTACACCTTC. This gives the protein CAGPAGVYGYTF.